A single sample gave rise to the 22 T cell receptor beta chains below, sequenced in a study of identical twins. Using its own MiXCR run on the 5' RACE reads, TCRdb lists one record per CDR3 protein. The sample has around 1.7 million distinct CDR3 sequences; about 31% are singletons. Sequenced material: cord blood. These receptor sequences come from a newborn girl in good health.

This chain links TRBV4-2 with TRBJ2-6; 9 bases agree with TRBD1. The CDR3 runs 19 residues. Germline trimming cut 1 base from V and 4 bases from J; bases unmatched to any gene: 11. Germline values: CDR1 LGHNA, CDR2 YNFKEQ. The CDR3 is CASSQVPQQGANGANVLTF. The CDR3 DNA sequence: TGTGCCAGCAGCCAAGTTCCCCAACAGGGGGCAAACGGGGCCAACGTCCTGACTTTC.

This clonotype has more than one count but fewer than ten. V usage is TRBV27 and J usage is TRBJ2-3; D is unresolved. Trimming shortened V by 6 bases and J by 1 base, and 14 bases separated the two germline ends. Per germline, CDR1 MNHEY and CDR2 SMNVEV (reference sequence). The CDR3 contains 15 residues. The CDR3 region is CASRRLGRRTDTQYF. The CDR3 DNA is TGTGCCAGCAGACGCCTCGGCCGTCGCACAGATACGCAGTATTTT.

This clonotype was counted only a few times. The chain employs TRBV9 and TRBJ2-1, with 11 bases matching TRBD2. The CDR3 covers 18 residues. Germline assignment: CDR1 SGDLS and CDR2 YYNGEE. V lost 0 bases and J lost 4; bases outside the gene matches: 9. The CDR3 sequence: CASSVATMASGRYNEQFF. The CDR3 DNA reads TGTGCCAGCAGCGTAGCTACTATGGCTAGCGGGAGGTACAATGAGCAGTTCTTC.

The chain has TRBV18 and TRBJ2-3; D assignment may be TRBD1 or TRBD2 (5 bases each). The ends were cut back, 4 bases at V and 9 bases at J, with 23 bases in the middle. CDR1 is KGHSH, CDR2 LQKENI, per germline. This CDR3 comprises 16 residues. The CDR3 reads CASSLSQGPFSGTQYF. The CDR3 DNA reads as TGTGCCAGCTCACTTTCGCAGGGACCCTTTTCAGGGACGCAGTATTTT.

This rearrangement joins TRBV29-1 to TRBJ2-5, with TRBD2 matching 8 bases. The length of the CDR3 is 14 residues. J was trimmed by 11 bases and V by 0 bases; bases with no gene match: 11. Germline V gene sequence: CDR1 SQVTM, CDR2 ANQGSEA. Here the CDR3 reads CSVEERGASYGQYF. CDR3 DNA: TGCAGCGTTGAAGAGCGGGGGGCCTCCTACGGGCAGTACTTC.

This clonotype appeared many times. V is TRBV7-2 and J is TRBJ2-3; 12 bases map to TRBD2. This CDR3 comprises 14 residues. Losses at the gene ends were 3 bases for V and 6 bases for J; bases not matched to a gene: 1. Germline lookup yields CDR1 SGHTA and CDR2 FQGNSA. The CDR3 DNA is TGTGCCAGCAGCTTTACTAGCGGGGGGGATACGCAGTATTTT. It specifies CASSFTSGGDTQYF.

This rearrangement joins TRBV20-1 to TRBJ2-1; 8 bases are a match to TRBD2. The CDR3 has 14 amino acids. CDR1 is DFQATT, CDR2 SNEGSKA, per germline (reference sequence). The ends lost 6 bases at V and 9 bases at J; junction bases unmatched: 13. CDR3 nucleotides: TGCAGTGCAAAGAGGGGACTAGGGCATGTTGAGCAGTTCTTC. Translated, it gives CSAKRGLGHVEQFF.

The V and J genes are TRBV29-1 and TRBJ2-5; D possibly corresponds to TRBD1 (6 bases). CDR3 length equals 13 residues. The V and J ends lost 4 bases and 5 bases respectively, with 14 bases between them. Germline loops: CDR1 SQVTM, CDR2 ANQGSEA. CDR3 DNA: TGCAGCGTTGGGACAGTGGGTGGTGAGACCCAGTACTTC. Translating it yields CSVGTVGGETQYF. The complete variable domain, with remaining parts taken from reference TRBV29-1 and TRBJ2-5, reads SAVISQKPSRDICQRGTSLTIQCQVDSQVTMMFWYRQQPGQSLTLIATANQGSEATYESGFVIDKFPISRPNLTFSTLTVSNMSPEDSSIYLCSVGTVGGETQYFGPGTRLLVL.

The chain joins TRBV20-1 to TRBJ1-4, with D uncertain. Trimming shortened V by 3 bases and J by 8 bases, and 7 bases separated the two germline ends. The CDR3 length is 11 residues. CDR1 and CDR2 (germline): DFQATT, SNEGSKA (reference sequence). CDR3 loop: CSASGIEKLFF. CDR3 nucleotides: TGCAGTGCTAGCGGCATAGAAAAACTGTTTTTT.

The CDR3 DNA follows: TGTGCCAGCAGGGGACTAGCGGACACAGATACGCAGTATTTT. Translated: CASRGLADTDTQYF. The chain has TRBV28 and TRBJ2-3, with TRBD2 identical over 11 bases. The V gene end was trimmed by 6 bases and the J gene end by 2 bases; junction bases not matched to a gene: 1. The CDR3 length is 14 residues. Germline CDR1 is MDHEN and CDR2 is SYDVKM.

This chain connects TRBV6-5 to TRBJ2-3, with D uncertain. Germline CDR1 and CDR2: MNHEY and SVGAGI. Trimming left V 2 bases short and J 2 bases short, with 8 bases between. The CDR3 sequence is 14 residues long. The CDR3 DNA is TGTGCCAGCAGTTACCGACTCCCCACAGATACGCAGTATTTT. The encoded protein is CASSYRLPTDTQYF.

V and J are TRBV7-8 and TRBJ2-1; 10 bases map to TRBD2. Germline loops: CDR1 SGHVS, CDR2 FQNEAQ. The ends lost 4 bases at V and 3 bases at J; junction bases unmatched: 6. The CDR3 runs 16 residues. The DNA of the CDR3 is TGTGCCAGCAGCTCCAGAGCGGGAGGGAGCTACAATGAGCAGTTCTTC. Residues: CASSSRAGGSYNEQFF.

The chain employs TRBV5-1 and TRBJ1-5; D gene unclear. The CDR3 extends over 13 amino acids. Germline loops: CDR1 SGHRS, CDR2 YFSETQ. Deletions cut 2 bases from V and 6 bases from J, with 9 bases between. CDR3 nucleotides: TGCGCCAGCAGCTTTGATTGGCGTCAGCCCCAGCATTTT. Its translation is CASSFDWRQPQHF.

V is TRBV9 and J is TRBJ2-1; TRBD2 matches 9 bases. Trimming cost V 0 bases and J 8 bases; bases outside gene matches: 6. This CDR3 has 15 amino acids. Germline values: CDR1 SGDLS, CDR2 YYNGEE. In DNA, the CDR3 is TGTGCCAGCAGCGTAGTTGGCGGGGGGGTCTATGAGCAGTTCTTC. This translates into CASSVVGGGVYEQFF.

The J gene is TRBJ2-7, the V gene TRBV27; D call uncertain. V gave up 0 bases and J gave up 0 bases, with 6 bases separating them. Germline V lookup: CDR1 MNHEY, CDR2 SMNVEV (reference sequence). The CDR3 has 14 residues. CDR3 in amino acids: CASSLSGFSYEQYF. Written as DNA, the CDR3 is TGTGCCAGCAGTTTATCGGGTTTCTCCTACGAGCAGTACTTC.

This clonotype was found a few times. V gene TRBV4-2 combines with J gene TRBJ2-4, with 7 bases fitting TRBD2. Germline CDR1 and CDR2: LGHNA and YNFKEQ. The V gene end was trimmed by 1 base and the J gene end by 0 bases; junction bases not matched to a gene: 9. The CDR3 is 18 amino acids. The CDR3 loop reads CASSQGLAGDLAKNIQYF. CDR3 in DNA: TGTGCCAGCAGCCAAGGACTGGCGGGGGACCTAGCCAAAAACATTCAGTACTTC.

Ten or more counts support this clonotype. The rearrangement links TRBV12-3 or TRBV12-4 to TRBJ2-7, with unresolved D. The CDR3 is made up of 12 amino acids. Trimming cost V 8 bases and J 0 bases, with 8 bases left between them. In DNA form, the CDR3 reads TGTGCCAGCGCGGTTAGCTCCTACGAGCAGTACTTC. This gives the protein CASAVSSYEQYF.

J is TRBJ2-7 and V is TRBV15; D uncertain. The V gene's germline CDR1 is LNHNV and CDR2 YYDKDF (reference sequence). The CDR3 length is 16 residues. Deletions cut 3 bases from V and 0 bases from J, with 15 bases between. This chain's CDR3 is CATSRGYEATSYEQYF. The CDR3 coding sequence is TGTGCCACCAGCAGGGGGTACGAGGCCACCTCCTACGAGCAGTACTTC.

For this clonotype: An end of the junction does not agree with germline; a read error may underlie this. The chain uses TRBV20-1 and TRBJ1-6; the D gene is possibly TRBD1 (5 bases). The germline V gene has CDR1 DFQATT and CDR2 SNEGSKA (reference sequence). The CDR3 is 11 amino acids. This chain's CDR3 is CSARQGSPPHF. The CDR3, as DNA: TGCAGTGCTAGACAGGGTTCACCCCCCCACTTT.

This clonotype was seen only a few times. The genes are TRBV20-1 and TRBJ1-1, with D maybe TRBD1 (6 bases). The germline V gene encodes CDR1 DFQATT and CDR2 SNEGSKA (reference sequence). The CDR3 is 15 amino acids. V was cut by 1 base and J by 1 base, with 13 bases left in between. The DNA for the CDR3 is TGCAGTGCTAGAGCGCAGGGGTCTCCGAACACTGAAGCTTTCTTT. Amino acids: CSARAQGSPNTEAFF.

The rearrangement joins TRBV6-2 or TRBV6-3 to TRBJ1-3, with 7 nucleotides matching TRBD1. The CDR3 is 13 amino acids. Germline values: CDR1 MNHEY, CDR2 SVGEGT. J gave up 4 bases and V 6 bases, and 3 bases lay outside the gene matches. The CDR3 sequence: CASRDRNGNTIYF. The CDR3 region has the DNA TGTGCCAGCAGGGACAGGAACGGAAACACCATATATTTT.

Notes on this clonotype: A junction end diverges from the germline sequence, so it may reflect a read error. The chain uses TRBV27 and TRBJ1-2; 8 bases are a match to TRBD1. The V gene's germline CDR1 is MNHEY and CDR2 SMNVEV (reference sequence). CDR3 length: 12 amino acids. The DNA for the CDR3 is TGTACCAGCAGAGCAGGGGGCGCTGGCTGCACCTTC. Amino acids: CTSRAGGAGCTF.